The clone carrying this T cell receptor (beta chain) was picked up many times. As yet, its antigen is unknown. Germline CDR1 reads LNHNV; CDR2 reads YYDKDF (reference sequence). V was clipped by 2 bases and J by 4 bases, with 18 bases between them. This CDR3 spans 17 amino acids. This entry comes from a study of T cells in Graves' hyperthyroidism and ophthalmopathy. Overall study findings and caveats: Most clonotypes expanded in the thyroid (above 0.001) were also present in blood. The model anticipated ophthalmopathy a median about 6.5 months pre-onset.

Amplified TCR beta CDR3 regions derived from RNA transcripts. The study used the HTBI primer set for a first-round RT-PCR of the TCR CDR3. TCRdb passed the multiplex PCR reads through MiXCR, listing each CDR3 protein once. In the table there are under 200,000 distinct CDR3 sequences, 8% to 9.5% of which are singletons. Specimen: blood. J is TRBJ1-5 and V is TRBV15; D uncertain. The sequence was collected from a woman under 30 with Graves' hyperthyroidism that later progressed to Graves' ophthalmopathy. This CDR3 is CATSRSLGGRKNQPQHF. In nucleotides, the CDR3 is TGTGCCACCAGCAGATCCTTAGGCGGGAGGAAAAATCAGCCCCAGCATTTT.